This entry is about one TCR beta chain. Some clones are missing from TCRdb's copy, which holds only in-frame ones; the method was immunoSEQ multiplex PCR. This sample has around 230,000 clones; over 90% occur once, and the top ten carry approximately 1.6%. This record belongs to a study of control samples from healthy donors and cancer patients. The sequence derives from a man between 50 and 59 years old in good health. The sample was blood.

CDR3: CASSFSSRGGGNSPLHF. The CDR3 DNA sequence: TGTGCCAGCAGCTTTTCTTCCAGGGGGGGAGGGAATTCACCCCTCCACTTT. The rearrangement uses TRBV5-4 and TRBJ1-6; 7 positions match TRBD1. V shed 2 bases and J 7 bases; nucleotides not matched to a gene: 12. Germline CDR1 reads SGHNT; CDR2 reads YYREEE (reference sequence). The CDR3 has 17 residues.